This is a list of T cell receptor beta chains from one sample in a study of control samples from healthy donors and cancer patients. Assay used: immunoSEQ multiplex PCR; TCRdb lists only in-frame clones, some missing. The sample carries 100,000 to 150,000 clones, approximately 92% recorded once. The sequenced material came from PBMCs. The receptors shown here come from a man aged 80 or over with head and neck cancer. Both conserved end residues are part of each CDR3. A D gene is named only where the DNA matches it firmly. The size entry is marked missing in some rows and otherwise reads once, few, many or a size class.

CDR3 length	clone size	V gene	J gene	D gene	CDR3 DNA	CDR3 protein
15	NA	TRBV6-4	TRBJ2-1	TRBD2	TGTGCCAGCAGTGTCAGCGGACTAGAGTACAATGAGCAGTTCTTC	CASSVSGLEYNEQFF
18	NA	TRBV7-5	TRBJ2-1	NA	TGTGCCAGAAGCTTAGGAGGGTTCGGGAGGGCCAAGCCGTATGAGCAGTTCTTC	CARSLGGFGRAKPYEQFF
14	NA	TRBV19	TRBJ1-4	TRBD1	TGTGCCAGTAGTAGCGGGACAGGGGATGAAAAACTGTTTTTT	CASSSGTGDEKLFF
14	NA	TRBV19	TRBJ2-6	NA	TGTGCCAGTAGTACCTACTCTGGGGCCAACGTCCTGACTTTC	CASSTYSGANVLTF
14	NA	TRBV7-9	TRBJ1-4	NA	TGTGCCAGCAGCTTAGCGAACGTCAATGAAAAACTGTTTTTT	CASSLANVNEKLFF
15	NA	TRBV9	TRBJ2-2	NA	TGTGCCAGCAGCATTACAGGGCTGAACACCGGGGAGCTGTTTTTT	CASSITGLNTGELFF
15	once	TRBV30	TRBJ1-6	NA	TGTGCCTGGAGTACGGCAGTCCCTTCTAATTCACCCCTCCACTTT	CAWSTAVPSNSPLHF
13	NA	TRBV7-6	TRBJ1-1	NA	TGTGCCAGCAGCTCCTCGGTGTCCACTGAAGCTTTCTTT	CASSSSVSTEAFF
15	NA	TRBV5-4	TRBJ2-5	TRBD1	TGTGCCAGCAGCGCCCCCCGGGACAGGGGGGAGACCCAGTACTTC	CASSAPRDRGETQYF
11	NA	TRBV7-2	TRBJ2-7	NA	TGTGCCAGCAGCCGTAGGGGCGAGCAGTACTTC	CASSRRGEQYF
18	NA	TRBV4-1	TRBJ2-7	TRBD2	TGCGCCAGCAGCCAAGGTTTAGCGGGGAAGTTTGACTCCTACGAGCAGTACTTC	CASSQGLAGKFDSYEQYF
15	NA	TRBV30	TRBJ2-7	TRBD1	TGTGCCTGGAGTGTAATGGACAGGTGGTCCTACGAGCAGTACTTC	CAWSVMDRWSYEQYF
17	NA	TRBV3-1/TRBV3-2	TRBJ2-1	TRBD2	TGTGCCAGCAGCCCCCGGACTAGCGGGGGCCTTTACAATGAGCAGTTCTTC	CASSPRTSGGLYNEQFF
14	NA	TRBV6-6	TRBJ1-5	NA	TGTGCCAGCAGTTACTCGGAAGGAAATCAGCCCCAGCATTTT	CASSYSEGNQPQHF
13	once	TRBV2	TRBJ2-5	TRBD2	TGTGCCAGCAGAGAGGGCAGGGAGGGGACCCAGTACTTC	CASREGREGTQYF
14	once	TRBV2	TRBJ2-7	NA	TGTGCCAGCAGTGGGGGGGCCCTCTCCTACGAGCAGTACTTC	CASSGGALSYEQYF
14	NA	TRBV7-2	TRBJ2-7	NA	TGTGCCAGCAGCTTAGGGGTTCTTTCCTACGAGCAGTACTTC	CASSLGVLSYEQYF
16	NA	TRBV10-1	TRBJ1-1	NA	TGCGCCAGCAGTGGGATTGTCGTGGGGGGGGCCACTGAAGCTTTCTTT	CASSGIVVGGATEAFF
14	NA	TRBV5-4	TRBJ1-2	NA	TGTGCCAGCATTGCAGCAGCCCACCGGAATGGCTACACCTTC	CASIAAAHRNGYTF
9	NA	TRBV9	TRBJ1-5	NA	TGTGCCACCCCCGCAGTTACGCATTTT	CATPAVTHF
14	NA	TRBV28	TRBJ2-6	NA	TGTGCCAGCAGTTCTGGCTCTGGGGCCAACGTCCTGACTTTC	CASSSGSGANVLTF
15	NA	TRBV5-4	TRBJ1-3	NA	TGTGCCAGCAGCTCCGATATGACCAAAGGAAACACCATATATTTT	CASSSDMTKGNTIYF
15	NA	TRBV19	TRBJ2-7	TRBD2	TGTGCCAGTAGTGCAGGACTAGCGGTGACCTACGAGCAGTACTTC	CASSAGLAVTYEQYF
15	NA	TRBV30	TRBJ2-4	NA	TGTGCCTGGAGTTTGGGTGGAACTAGCAGAAACATTCAGTACTTC	CAWSLGGTSRNIQYF
17	NA	TRBV2	TRBJ1-3	NA	TGTGCCAGCAGACCAGGCCCCGGGGAGGCTCCTGGAAACACCATATATTTT	CASRPGPGEAPGNTIYF
16	NA	TRBV14	TRBJ1-2	TRBD1	TGTGCCAGCAGCCAGGGAAGACAGGGGCCGGGAGGTGGCTACACCTTC	CASSQGRQGPGGGYTF
16	NA	TRBV5-4	TRBJ2-5	TRBD2	TGTGCCAGCAGCTTGCCTAGCGGGGGGGCCAGCGAGACCCAGTACTTC	CASSLPSGGASETQYF
13	once	TRBV5-4	TRBJ1-1	NA	TGTGCCAGCAGCTTGGTGGCAGGAGCAGAAGCTTTCTTT	CASSLVAGAEAFF
17	NA	TRBV3-1/TRBV3-2	TRBJ2-3	TRBD2	TGTGCCAGCAGCCGAGGGCCTAGCGGGGGGGCCACAGATACGCAGTATTTT	CASSRGPSGGATDTQYF
14	NA	TRBV5-1	TRBJ2-5	NA	TGCGCCAGCAGCTTGGGCGAGGGCCAAGAGACCCAGTACTTC	CASSLGEGQETQYF
13	once	TRBV7-9	TRBJ2-1	TRBD2	TGTGCCAGCAGCTCCCCCTTGCGGGAGGGCCATTTCTTC	CASSSPLREGHFF
15	once	TRBV3-1/TRBV3-2	TRBJ2-1	NA	TGTGCCAGCAGAAGAGCGGACGTGCACGGCAATGAGCAGTTCTTC	CASRRADVHGNEQFF